This T cell receptor beta chain was recorded in a study of shared clonotypes between healthy human individuals. Data came from immunoSEQ multiplex PCR; TCRdb stores just in-frame clones and leaves some out. The sample includes around 530,000 clones, around 81% of them seen just once. V shed 0 bases and J 2 bases; nucleotides not matched to a gene: 1. Germline assignment: CDR1 LGHNA and CDR2 YNFKEQ. The CDR3 loop spans 16 amino acids. This clone was seen ten or more times. The sample contains more than one DNA sequence encoding this CDR3. Every one of the donors was a Caucasian adult that lived in Nashville, Tennessee. Approximately 91 million PBMCs supplied genomic DNA for unsorted samples.

The TCR originated in a woman aged 35 to 49 in good health. Some clones in this sample may be carry-over from other donors' samples. What was sequenced was PBMCs. The gene calls are TRBV4-2 and TRBJ2-1; TRBD2 matches at 10 bases. This CDR3 is CASSQDLAGAYNEQFF. In DNA, the CDR3 is TGTGCCAGCAGCCAAGATCTAGCGGGAGCCTACAATGAGCAGTTCTTC.